This entry lists 8 T cell receptor beta chains sequenced from one sample in a study of T cells in Graves' hyperthyroidism and ophthalmopathy. Amplification of TCR beta CDR3 regions used RNA as the template. Carried out on the TCR CDR3, a first-round RT-PCR used the HTBI primer set. From the multiplex PCR reads, TCRdb called clonotypes with MiXCR, one entry per CDR3 protein. The sample shows almost 500,000 distinct CDR3 sequences, about 22% of them seen only once. The sample comprised blood. These receptors all come from a woman in her 70s with Graves' ophthalmopathy.

This clonotype was detected a few times. V is TRBV6-2 or TRBV6-3 and J is TRBJ2-1; TRBD2 might be the D (6 bases). Germline lookup yields CDR1 MNHEY and CDR2 SVGEGT. V was pared by 5 bases and J by 12 bases, with 26 bases between. The CDR3 has 16 amino acids. As DNA, the CDR3 is TGTGCCAGCAGTAGGATCCCGGGAGCCCAGATAAGAGGGCAGTTCTTC. Amino acids: CASSRIPGAQIRGQFF.

The chain has TRBV5-4 and TRBJ2-2; D call uncertain. The germline V gene encodes CDR1 SGHNT and CDR2 YYREEE (reference sequence). The length of the CDR3 is 16 residues. V was shortened by 0 bases and J by 3 bases, with 12 bases between the two germline ends. The CDR3 nucleotides are TGTGCCAGCAGCTTGGTTCCGCTAGTGGACACCGGGGAGCTGTTTTTT. It specifies CASSLVPLVDTGELFF. Full variable domain (outside the CDR3, taken from reference TRBV5-4 and TRBJ2-2): ETGVTQSPTHLIKTRGQQVTLRCSSQSGHNTVSWYQQALGQGPQFIFQYYREEENGRGNFPPRFSGLQFPNYSSELNVNALELDDSALYLCASSLVPLVDTGELFFGEGSRLTVL.

The table lists this clonotype with many counts. This sequence joins TRBV28 and TRBJ1-1; D may be TRBD1 (6 bases). V dropped 1 base and J dropped 3 bases, with 12 bases sitting between them. The CDR3 covers 15 residues. Germline V lookup: CDR1 MDHEN, CDR2 SYDVKM. The CDR3 sequence: CASSLFPGAHTEAFF. The CDR3 DNA sequence: TGTGCCAGCAGTTTATTCCCAGGGGCTCACACTGAAGCTTTCTTT.

This clonotype was counted many times. The chain carries TRBV28 and TRBJ1-5; D unresolved. Per germline, CDR1 MDHEN and CDR2 SYDVKM. Deletions cut 7 bases from V and 0 bases from J, with 13 bases between. This CDR3 contains 15 residues. The CDR3 loop reads CASTRGDYSNQPQHF. The CDR3 DNA reads as TGTGCCAGCACCCGGGGAGATTATAGCAATCAGCCCCAGCATTTT.

This clonotype was recorded many times. The rearrangement links TRBV11-2 to TRBJ2-4; D gene unclear. The CDR3 is 14 residues long. Germline CDR1 is SGHAT and CDR2 is FQNNGV. V lost 4 bases to trimming and J lost 7 bases, with 14 bases between them. CDR3 bases: TGTGCCAGCAGCTCGGCCCCCACCTTGAACATTCAGTACTTC. It yields the protein CASSSAPTLNIQYF.

This clonotype occurred many times. The chain links TRBV30 to TRBJ1-1; D may be TRBD1 (6 bases). From germline, CDR1 is GTSNPN and CDR2 SVGIG (reference sequence). CDR3 length: 13 residues. V dropped 1 base and J dropped 4 bases, with 10 bases sitting between them. The CDR3, as DNA: TGTGCCTGGAGTGCACAGGGCGGCACTGAAGCTTTCTTT. Residues: CAWSAQGGTEAFF.

The chain uses TRBV18 and TRBJ2-7; 8 bases agree with TRBD1. The V segment lost 0 bases and the J segment 5 bases; nucleotides outside the gene matches: 3. This CDR3 spans 14 amino acids. Looked up from germline, CDR1 is KGHSH and CDR2 is LQKENI. The CDR3 DNA follows: TGTGCCAGCTCACCACCGGGGACAGGTGACGAGCAGTACTTC. Translated, it gives CASSPPGTGDEQYF.

The chain couples TRBV9 to TRBJ2-1; tentative D call: TRBD1 (5 bases). The germline CDR1 and CDR2 sequences are SGDLS and YYNGEE. V dropped 4 bases and J dropped 9 bases, with 11 bases sitting between them. The CDR3 totals 12 residues. The CDR3 nucleotides read TGTGCCAGCAGCACTCCCCAGGGTGAGCAGTTCTTC. Encoded protein: CASSTPQGEQFF.